The source of this T cell receptor beta chain is a study of beta chain features in type 1 diabetes. Study outcomes and limitations: People with Type 1 diabetes carried modestly yet significantly shorter TCRB CDR3s in all four CD4+ subsets.

Averaging about 120 mL, one heparinised blood draw was given by each donor. Every sorted population was more than 95% pure. V dropped 2 bases and J dropped 8 bases, with 7 bases sitting between them. Germline V gene data show CDR1 as SNHLY and CDR2 as FYNNEI. This CDR3 is 12 amino acids long. On this clone itself: Its antigen is not identified.

The sequenced template was cDNA made from the entire isolated RNA. Measured with immunoSEQ multiplex PCR; TCRdb has only the in-frame clones, and not every one. Of approximately 52,000 clones in the sample, 55% to 75% were seen once. The genes are TRBV2 and TRBJ2-1, with D hard to call. The sequencing input was stem cell memory CD4+ T cells from blood. This receptor was identified in a woman younger than 45 with type 1 diabetes. The CDR3 DNA is TGTGCCAGCAGTGAACAGTTCCATGAGCAGTTCTTC. It specifies CASSEQFHEQFF.